This T cell receptor beta chain derives from a study of tumor and adjacent non-tumor tissue in lung cancer. Study-wide results and limits: Normal lung showed higher cumulative top 100 clone frequency than tumor.

The CDR3 extends over 16 amino acids. Germline V gives CDR1 SGHRS, CDR2 YFSETQ. Remarks on this clonotype: Antigen specificity is unknown. Compared with germline, one end of the junction differs, possibly owing to a read error.

This sample's RNA came from whole unsorted tissue. Three rounds of nested PCR, following a modified ARM-PCR protocol, produced the TCRbeta library. MiXCR, applied by TCRdb to the multiplex PCR reads, yields one record per CDR3 protein. This table has 100,000 to 120,000 distinct CDR3 sequences, around 82% appearing once. The source is a man in his 70s with non-small cell lung cancer. The chain recombines TRBV5-1 with TRBJ1-2; D might be TRBD1 (5 bases). Sequencing was done on a sample of lung tumor tissue. The CDR3 DNA follows: TGCGCCAGCAACACGGTGGGGGGACGGAGTAACTATGGCTACACATTC. As protein: CASNTVGGRSNYGYTF. The complete variable domain, with remaining parts taken from reference TRBV5-1 and TRBJ1-2, reads KAGVTQTPRYLIKTRGQQVTLSCSPISGHRSVSWYQQTPGQGLQFLFEYFSETQRNKGNFPGRFSGRQFSNSRSEMNVSTLELGDSALYLCASNTVGGRSNYGYTFGSGTRLTVV.